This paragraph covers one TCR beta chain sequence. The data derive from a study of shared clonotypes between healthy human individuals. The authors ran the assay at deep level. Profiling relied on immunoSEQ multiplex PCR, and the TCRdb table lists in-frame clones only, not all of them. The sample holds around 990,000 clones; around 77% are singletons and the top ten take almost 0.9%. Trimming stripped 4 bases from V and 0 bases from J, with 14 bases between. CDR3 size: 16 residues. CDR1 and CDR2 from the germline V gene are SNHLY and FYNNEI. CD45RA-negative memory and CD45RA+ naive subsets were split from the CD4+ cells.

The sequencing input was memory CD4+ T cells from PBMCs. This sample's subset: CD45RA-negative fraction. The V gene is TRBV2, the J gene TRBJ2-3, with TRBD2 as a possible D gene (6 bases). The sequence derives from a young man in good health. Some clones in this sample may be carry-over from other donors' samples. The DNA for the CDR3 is TGTGCCAGCAGTGGTCGCGGGACCCCTAGCACAGATACGCAGTATTTT. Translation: CASSGRGTPSTDTQYF. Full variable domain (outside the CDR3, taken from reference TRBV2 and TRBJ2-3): EPEVTQTPSHQVTQMGQEVILRCVPISNHLYFYWYRQILGQKVEFLVSFYNNEISEKSEIFDDQFSVERPDGSNFTLKIRSTKLEDSAMYFCASSGRGTPSTDTQYFGPGTRLTVL.